One and the same sample provided the 2 T cell receptor beta chains below, sequenced in a study of cytomegalovirus exposure and HLA in healthy donors. Sequenced by immunoSEQ multiplex PCR; TCRdb stores in-frame clones only, minus some. This sample yields about 340,000 clones, of which 86% are seen a single time; 0.7% to 0.85% belongs to the top ten. Source material: PBMCs. Every receptor here comes from a woman in her late teens or twenties in good health and CMV-seronegative.

V is TRBV5-1 and J is TRBJ2-1, with 9 bases lining up with TRBD2. This CDR3 has 15 amino acids. The V gene's germline CDR1 is SGHRS and CDR2 YFSETQ. V gave up 1 base and J gave up 8 bases; unmatched junction bases: 7. DNA for the CDR3: TGCGCCAGCAGCTTGAGTGGCGGGAGGGGGGATGAGCAGTTCTTC. This gives the protein CASSLSGGRGDEQFF.

The CDR3 protein is CASSQPGQSGTQYF. CDR3 DNA: TGTGCCAGCAGCCAACCGGGACAGTCGGGGACCCAGTACTTC. This chain joins TRBV14 and TRBJ2-5; 7 positions match TRBD1. Germline V gene sequence: CDR1 SGHDN, CDR2 FVKESK. The CDR3 has 14 residues. Trimming at V came to 2 bases and at J to 7 bases, leaving 7 bases not matched to a gene.